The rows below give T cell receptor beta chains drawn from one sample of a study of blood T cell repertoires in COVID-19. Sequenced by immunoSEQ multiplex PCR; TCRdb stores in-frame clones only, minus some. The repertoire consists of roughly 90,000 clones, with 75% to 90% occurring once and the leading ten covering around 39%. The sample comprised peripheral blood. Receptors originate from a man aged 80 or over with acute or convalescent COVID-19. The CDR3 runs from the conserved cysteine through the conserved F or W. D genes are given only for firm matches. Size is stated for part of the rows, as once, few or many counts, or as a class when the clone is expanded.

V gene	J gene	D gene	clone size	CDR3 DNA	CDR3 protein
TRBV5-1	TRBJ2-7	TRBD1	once	TGCGCCAGCAGCTTGGTGGGACAGGGGTACGAGCAGTACTTC	CASSLVGQGYEQYF
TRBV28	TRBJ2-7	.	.	TGTGCCAGCACCCAGGTGGGCGAGCAGTACTTC	CASTQVGEQYF
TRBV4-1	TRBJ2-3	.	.	TGCGCCCCCCGGGATTGGCGGGACACAGATACGCAGTATTTT	CAPRDWRDTDTQYF
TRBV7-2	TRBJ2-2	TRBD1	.	TGTGCCAGCAGGCTGACAGGGACCGGGGAGCTGTTTTTT	CASRLTGTGELFF
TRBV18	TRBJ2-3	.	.	TGTGCCAGCTCACTAGAAGGCACAGATACGCAGTATTTT	CASSLEGTDTQYF
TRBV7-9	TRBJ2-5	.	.	TGTGCCAGCAGCTTCCCAGGGCGGGAGACCCAGTACTTC	CASSFPGRETQYF
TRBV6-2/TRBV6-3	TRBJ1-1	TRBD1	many	TGTGCCAGCAGTTACGAGGCAGGGGGCCTGGACACTGAAGCTTTCTTT	CASSYEAGGLDTEAFF
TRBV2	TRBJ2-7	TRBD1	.	TGTGCCAGCCGCAGGGACAGGGAGATTTACGAGCAGTACTTC	CASRRDREIYEQYF
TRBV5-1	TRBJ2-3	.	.	TGCGCCAGCAGCCGTATGCCAACGGGACTTAACACAGATACGCAGTATTTT	CASSRMPTGLNTDTQYF
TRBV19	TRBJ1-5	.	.	TGTGCCAGTAGCCCTTCGGGAGGCAATCAGCCCCAGCATTTT	CASSPSGGNQPQHF
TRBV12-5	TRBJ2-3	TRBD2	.	TGTGCTAGTGGAACGACCGGGACTAGCGGGAGTGATACGCAGTATTTT	CASGTTGTSGSDTQYF
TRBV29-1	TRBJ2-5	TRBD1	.	TGCAGCGCCTTCAGGGACAGAACACCGCAAGAGACCCAGTACTTC	CSAFRDRTPQETQYF
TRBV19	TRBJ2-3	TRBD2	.	TGTGCCAGTAGTAGAAGGTTAGCGGGAGTTCCAGATACGCAGTATTTT	CASSRRLAGVPDTQYF
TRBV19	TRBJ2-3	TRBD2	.	TGTGCCAGTAGTAGGACTAGCGGGAGAGGGGGAGATACGCAGTATTTT	CASSRTSGRGGDTQYF
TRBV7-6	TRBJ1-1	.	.	TGTGCCAGCAGCTTGGCGGGACTCCAGGGCGCTGAAGCTTTCTTT	CASSLAGLQGAEAFF
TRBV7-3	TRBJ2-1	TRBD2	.	TGTGCCAGCAGCACGACTAGCGGGATCCCTCTCGCCTACAATGAGCAGTTCTTC	CASSTTSGIPLAYNEQFF
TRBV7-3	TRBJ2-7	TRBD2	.	TGTGCCAGCAGTCCATCGGGGCTAGCGGCTTCCTACGAGCAGTACTTC	CASSPSGLAASYEQYF